These T cell receptor beta chains were read from a single sample in a study of shared clonotypes between healthy human individuals. TCRdb's table, derived via immunoSEQ multiplex PCR, lists solely in-frame clones and lacks some. The sample records roughly 1,600,000 clones, around 98.5% being singletons. The specimen sequenced was naive CD4+ T cells sorted from blood. These receptors were taken from a man in his thirties or forties in good health. The CDR3 runs from the conserved cysteine through the conserved F or W. D genes are given only for firm matches. Clone size is given for some rows only: seen once, a few or many times, or a class if the clone is expanded.

>TRBV5-4|-|TRBJ2-3|18|-
TGTGCCAGCAGCTTGGGAGGGGGAGGGGTTTCTCTTGCAGATACGCAGTATTTT
CASSLGGGGVSLADTQYF
>TRBV18|TRBD1|TRBJ1-2|20|-
TGTGCCAGCTCACCTACCTCGCACGGAAAAACAGGGGGCAGTTCCTATGGCTACACCTTC
CASSPTSHGKTGGSSYGYTF
>TRBV18|-|TRBJ2-5|14|-
TGTGCCAGCTCGTTTACAGAGTACCAAGAGACCCAGTACTTC
CASSFTEYQETQYF
>TRBV7-2|-|TRBJ2-6|12|-
TGTGCCAGCAGCGATCGGGCCAACGTCCTGACTTTC
CASSDRANVLTF
>TRBV2|TRBD1|TRBJ1-4|14|-
TGTGCCAGCTCACAGGGGCCTGCGGTTGGAAAACTGTTTTTT
CASSQGPAVGKLFF
>TRBV19|-|TRBJ1-1|14|-
TGTGCCAGTAGTATATCCGGGGGGCACACTGAAGCTTTCTTT
CASSISGGHTEAFF
>TRBV5-4|-|TRBJ1-2|14|-
TGTGCCAGCAGTGCGGGGCTAGCTAACTATGGCTACACCTTC
CASSAGLANYGYTF
>TRBV28|-|TRBJ1-3|16|-
TGTGCCAGCACCCCCCCGGGGAGGAGCTCTGGAAACACCATATATTTT
CASTPPGRSSGNTIYF
>TRBV29-1|TRBD2|TRBJ2-3|14|-
TGCAGCGTCACTTCGGGACTAGCTGTAGATACGCAGTATTTT
CSVTSGLAVDTQYF
>TRBV7-2|TRBD1|TRBJ2-7|18|-
TGTGCCAGCAGCCCCACCGTGGGGAGGACAGGGGGCACCTACGAGCAGTACTTC
CASSPTVGRTGGTYEQYF
>TRBV9|-|TRBJ2-6|14|-
TGTGCCAGCAGCGTAGTAGGTGGGGCCAACGTCCTGACTTTC
CASSVVGGANVLTF
>TRBV5-4|TRBD1|TRBJ1-2|16|-
TGTGCCAGCAGCTCACCGACAGGGGGCGATGGAAATGGCTACACCTTC
CASSSPTGGDGNGYTF
>TRBV6-5|TRBD2|TRBJ2-7|16|-
TGTGCCAGCAGTTACTCGGTACTAGCGGGATCCTACGAGCAGTACTTC
CASSYSVLAGSYEQYF
>TRBV18|TRBD1|TRBJ2-7|18|-
TGTGCCAGCTCACCACGCTTCGCCGGACAGGGGGCGATCGGCGAGCAGTACTTC
CASSPRFAGQGAIGEQYF
>TRBV29-1|-|TRBJ2-3|15|once
TGCAGCGCCGCGGGTTTGGCTAGTCTAACAGATACGCAGTATTTT
CSAAGLASLTDTQYF
>TRBV29-1|TRBD1|TRBJ2-1|14|-
TGCAGCGTTACAGGGGGTGCAACACACAATGAGCAGTTCTTC
CSVTGGATHNEQFF
>TRBV19|TRBD2|TRBJ2-1|15|-
TGTGCCAGTGCCGTGGGGGACGGGAGGCACAATGAGCAGTTCTTC
CASAVGDGRHNEQFF
>TRBV5-4|TRBD2|TRBJ2-1|16|-
TGTGCCAGCAGCTTCGATCTAGCGGGGGACTACAATGAGCAGTTCTTC
CASSFDLAGDYNEQFF
>TRBV2|-|TRBJ1-5|15|once
TGTGCGAGCAGTCAGAGGGCGGGTGGCAATCAGCCCCAGCATTTT
CASSQRAGGNQPQHF
>TRBV11-2|-|TRBJ2-1|13|-
TGTGCCAGCAGTTCGAGACTAGTCTATGAGCAGTTCTTC
CASSSRLVYEQFF
>TRBV5-1|-|TRBJ1-1|15|-
TGCGCCAGCAGCTTGGCCACCGCCGGCAACACTGAAGCTTTCTTT
CASSLATAGNTEAFF
>TRBV29-1|TRBD1|TRBJ2-7|14|-
TGCAGCGTTGAGGCCGGGACAGGGGTGGCCGAGCAGTACTTC
CSVEAGTGVAEQYF
>TRBV5-5|-|TRBJ2-7|12|-
TGTGCCAGCGGGGACGGTTCCTACGAGCAGTACTTC
CASGDGSYEQYF
>TRBV13|TRBD1|TRBJ2-3|15|-
TGTGCCAGCAGCTTCGGACAGGGCAACACAGATACGCAGTATTTT
CASSFGQGNTDTQYF
>TRBV28|TRBD1|TRBJ2-7|15|once
TGTGCCAGCAGTCCTTCCGGGACAGGGTCCTACGAGCAGTACTTC
CASSPSGTGSYEQYF
>TRBV28|TRBD1|TRBJ2-6|18|-
TGTGCCAGCAGCTCCAGGGGGCACGGTACGTCTGGGGCCAACGTCCTGACTTTC
CASSSRGHGTSGANVLTF
>TRBV5-8|-|TRBJ2-7|13|-
TGTGCCATCAAAAGGGGGGTTGCCTACGAGCAGTACTTC
CAIKRGVAYEQYF
>TRBV18|-|TRBJ2-3|13|-
TGTGCCAGCTCACCAAGTCACGCAGATACGCAGTATTTT
CASSPSHADTQYF
>TRBV6-1|-|TRBJ2-5|15|-
TGTGCCAGCAGTGAAGTCGCGGGGGCAAGCGGGACCCAGTACTTC
CASSEVAGASGTQYF
>TRBV19|TRBD2|TRBJ2-3|15|-
TGTGCCAGCGGACTAGCGGGGAGCGGGCCAGATACGCAGTATTTT
CASGLAGSGPDTQYF
>TRBV27|-|TRBJ2-7|13|once
TGTGCCAGCAGTTTGGGCAGGGTCTACGAGCAGTACTTC
CASSLGRVYEQYF
>TRBV7-9|TRBD1|TRBJ2-7|14|once
TGTGCCAGCAGCCAGTTGACAGGGGCCTACGAGCAGTACTTC
CASSQLTGAYEQYF
>TRBV28|-|TRBJ2-7|14|-
TGTGCCAGCAGTTTGGGCGACAGAGCCTACGAGCAGTACTTC
CASSLGDRAYEQYF
>TRBV10-2|-|TRBJ2-1|13|-
TGCGCCAGCAGTGAGATTACAACGGATGAGCAGTTCTTC
CASSEITTDEQFF
>TRBV5-1|TRBD1|TRBJ2-1|13|-
TGCGCCAGCAGCTCTGGGACAGGGGGTTTGGGCCTCTTC
CASSSGTGGLGLF
>TRBV19|TRBD1|TRBJ2-5|14|-
TGTGCCAGTAGTATTGAGGGCAGGGGGGAGACCCAGTACTTC
CASSIEGRGETQYF
>TRBV7-9|-|TRBJ2-1|14|-
TGTGCCAGCAGCTTGGGCGGGACGTACAATGAGCAGTTCTTC
CASSLGGTYNEQFF